A single sample gave rise to the 3 T cell receptor beta chains below, sequenced in a study of blood T cells in healthy people across ages. It was with a sample-barcoded 5' primer and a J-beta primer mix that a second PCR of roughly 6 to 12 cycles was run. TCRdb analysed the 5' RACE reads with MiXCR anew, one entry per CDR3 protein. This sample has fewer than 900,000 distinct CDR3 sequences, with about 36% found just once. Sequencing was done on a sample of blood. These receptors were obtained from a man younger than 35 in good health.

Concerning this clonotype itself: Germline and junction disagree at one end, which may indicate a read error. The chain carries TRBV4-1 and TRBJ1-2; 7 bases map to TRBD1. The length of the CDR3 is 14 residues. CDR1 MGHRA and CDR2 YSYEKL come from the germline V gene. The CDR3, as DNA: TGCGCCAACAGCCAAGGACAGGCGGACTATGGCTACACCTTC. This sequence encodes CANSQGQADYGYTF.

This clonotype turned up a few times. The V and J genes are TRBV27 and TRBJ2-3; D is possibly TRBD1 or TRBD2 (5 bases each). Germline V CDR1 and CDR2: MNHEY, SMNVEV (reference sequence). V lost 3 bases and J lost 0, with 10 bases in between. CDR3 size: 15 residues. CDR3 sequence: CASSLVRGSTDTQYF. CDR3 DNA sequence: TGTGCCAGCAGTTTGGTTCGGGGCAGCACAGATACGCAGTATTTT.

This clonotype occurred many times. The chain recombines TRBV6-2 or TRBV6-3 with TRBJ1-2; 8 bases map to TRBD1. The CDR3 has 13 amino acids. Germline lookup yields CDR1 MNHEY and CDR2 SVGEGT. V lost 4 bases, J lost 8 bases, and 6 bases stayed unmatched. CDR3: CASSSDRVEGYTF. The CDR3 nucleotides read TGTGCCAGCAGTTCGGACAGGGTAGAGGGCTACACCTTC.